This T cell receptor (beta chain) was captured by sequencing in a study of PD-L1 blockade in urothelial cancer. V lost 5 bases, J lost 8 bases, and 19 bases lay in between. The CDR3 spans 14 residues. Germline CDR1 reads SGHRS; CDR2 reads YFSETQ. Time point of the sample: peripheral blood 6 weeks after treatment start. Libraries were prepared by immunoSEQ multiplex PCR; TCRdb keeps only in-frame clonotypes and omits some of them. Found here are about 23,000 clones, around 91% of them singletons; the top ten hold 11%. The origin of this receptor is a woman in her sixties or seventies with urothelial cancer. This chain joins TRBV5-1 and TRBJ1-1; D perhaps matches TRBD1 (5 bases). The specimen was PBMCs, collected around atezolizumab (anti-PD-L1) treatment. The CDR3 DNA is TGCGCCAGCAGGGGCCGGGGGTGGGAAGAAGAAGCTTTCTTT. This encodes CASRGRGWEEEAFF.